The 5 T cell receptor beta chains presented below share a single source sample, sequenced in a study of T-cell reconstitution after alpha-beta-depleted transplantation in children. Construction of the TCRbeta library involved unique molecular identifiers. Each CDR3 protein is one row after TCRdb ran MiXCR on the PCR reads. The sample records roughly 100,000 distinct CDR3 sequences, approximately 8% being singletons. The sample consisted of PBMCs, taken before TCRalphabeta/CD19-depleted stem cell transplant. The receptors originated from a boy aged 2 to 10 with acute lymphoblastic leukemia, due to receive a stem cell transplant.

CDR3 sequence reads: CASSPTRSALEFLYEQYF. DNA for the CDR3: TGTGCCAGCAGCCCCACCCGGAGCGCCCTTGAATTTCTCTACGAGCAGTACTTC. V and J are TRBV11-2 and TRBJ2-7; no clear D gene. CDR1 and CDR2 from the germline V gene are SGHAT and FQNNGV. V lost 5 bases to trimming and J lost 3 bases, with 26 bases between them. The CDR3 consists of 18 residues.

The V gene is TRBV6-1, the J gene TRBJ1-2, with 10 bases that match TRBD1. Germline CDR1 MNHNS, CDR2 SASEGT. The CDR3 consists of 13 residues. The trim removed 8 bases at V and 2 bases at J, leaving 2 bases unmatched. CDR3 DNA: TGTGCCAGCGGGGGACAGGGGAACTATGGCTACACCTTC. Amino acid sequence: CASGGQGNYGYTF.

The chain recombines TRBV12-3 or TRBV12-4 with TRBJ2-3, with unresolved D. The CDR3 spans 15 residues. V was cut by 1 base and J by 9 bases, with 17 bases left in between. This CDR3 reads CASSLDGPLSKTQYF. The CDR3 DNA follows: TGTGCCAGCAGTTTAGATGGGCCCCTTTCAAAAACGCAGTATTTT.

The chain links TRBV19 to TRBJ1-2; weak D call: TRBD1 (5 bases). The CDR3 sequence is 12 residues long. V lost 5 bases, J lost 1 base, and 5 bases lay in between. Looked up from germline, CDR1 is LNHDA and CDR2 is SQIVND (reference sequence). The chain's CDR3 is CASSDSNYGYTF. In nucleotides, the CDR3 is TGTGCCAGTAGTGACAGTAACTATGGCTACACCTTC.

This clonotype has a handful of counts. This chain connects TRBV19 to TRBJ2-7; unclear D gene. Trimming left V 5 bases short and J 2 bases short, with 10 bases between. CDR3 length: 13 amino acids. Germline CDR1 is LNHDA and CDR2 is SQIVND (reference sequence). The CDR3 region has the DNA TGTGCCAGTAGTTTGGGGTTCCCCTACGAGCAGTACTTC. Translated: CASSLGFPYEQYF.